The clone carrying this TCR beta chain was counted at least ten times. The antigen is unknown. This CDR3 has 17 amino acids. V was clipped by 5 bases and J by 0 bases; unmatched bases: 9. CDR1 and CDR2 from the germline V gene are MDHEN and SYDVKM. The sample belongs to a study of T cells in Graves' hyperthyroidism and ophthalmopathy. The study, taken as a whole, reports: Blood also held most thyroid clonotypes expanded beyond 0.001. Ophthalmopathy onset followed model prediction by a median around 6.9 months.

There were TCR beta CDR3 regions amplified from RNA transcripts. The HTBI set primed first-round TCR CDR3 RT-PCR. Each CDR3 protein is one row after TCRdb ran MiXCR on the multiplex PCR reads. The sample holds 470,000 or so distinct CDR3 sequences, about a fifth seen once. For Graves' hyperthyroidism to be stable, ophthalmopathy could not progress within 18 months. For the diagnoses, clinical symptoms, serum thyroxine and TRAb, thyroid ultrasound and orbital computed tomography were used. This clonotype was sampled from a man younger than 35 with Graves' hyperthyroidism. The chain joins TRBV28 to TRBJ2-2, with 7 bases that match TRBD1. Sequencing was done on a sample of blood. DNA of the CDR3: TGTGCCAGCAGTACAGGGGATATTACCGCGAACACCGGGGAGCTGTTTTTT. Translated, it gives CASSTGDITANTGELFF.